The 8 T cell receptor beta chains below all came from one sample that was sequenced in a study of regulatory T cells in long-lasting Graves disease. Construction of the TCR beta libraries employed iRepertoire HTBI primers in conjunction with Arm-PCR of CDR3 regions. TCRdb re-analysed the multiplex PCR reads in MiXCR, keeping a single row per CDR3 protein. The sample has over 450,000 distinct CDR3 sequences, roughly 21% seen once. Stated time point: persistent/refractory GD, antithyroid drugs over 5 years with positive TRAb. RNA isolated from PBMCs was used to make the TCR library. This sample comprised peripheral blood mononuclear cells (PBMCs), obtained when the disease was refractory, from a patient treated with antithyroid drugs. The receptors stem from a female donor with Graves disease.

Details on this clonotype: A much larger clonotype is one base distant, so this may be a read error. V usage is TRBV6-5 and J usage is TRBJ2-7, with unresolved D. Germline-derived CDR1 and CDR2 are MNHEY and SVGAGI. The V and J ends lost 2 bases and 1 base respectively, with 9 bases between them. The CDR3 spans 14 residues. The CDR3 spells CASSYGPLSYEQYF. The CDR3, as DNA: TGTGCCAGCAGTTACGGGCCACTTTCCTACGAGCAGTACTTC.

The chain joins TRBV7-2 to TRBJ1-6; 10 bases agree with TRBD1. CDR1 and CDR2 (germline): SGHTA, FQGNSA. This CDR3 has 17 amino acids. The V segment lost 5 bases and the J segment 6 bases; nucleotides outside the gene matches: 10. The CDR3 DNA follows: TGTGCCAGCAGCCTAGGGGCCCGGACAGGGGGTAATTCACCCCTCCACTTT. Translated: CASSLGARTGGNSPLHF.

On this clonotype itself: It may be a read error: a sequence one base away is much more abundant. The chain recombines TRBV6-2 or TRBV6-3 with TRBJ1-2; D perhaps matches TRBD1 (5 bases). Germline CDR1 and CDR2: MNHEY and SVGEGT. The CDR3 extends over 12 amino acids. CDR3 amino acids: CASRGTDYGHTF. The CDR3 DNA reads TGTGCCAGCAGGGGGACGGACTATGGCCACACCTTC.

The chain joins TRBV19 to TRBJ2-7, with 7 bases matching TRBD2. The germline gives CDR1 LNHDA, CDR2 SQIVND (reference sequence). Trimming at V came to 4 bases and at J to 3 bases, leaving 15 bases not matched to a gene. The CDR3 covers 17 residues. CDR3 nucleotides: TGTGCCAGTAGTAAATCATCTGGCGGGAGAAGTAGCTACGAGCAGTACTTC. Its translation is CASSKSSGGRSSYEQYF. Based on the CDR3 plus reference TRBV19 and TRBJ2-7, the full variable domain is DGGITQSPKYLFRKEGQNVTLSCEQNLNHDAMYWYRQDPGQGLRLIYYSQIVNDFQKGDIAEGYSVSREKKESFPLTVTSAQKNPTAFYLCASSKSSGGRSSYEQYFGPGTRLTVT.

Regarding this clonotype: This clone may be a read error of a much larger clone one base away. This chain uses TRBV2 with TRBJ1-2; no firm D call. The CDR3 is made up of 14 amino acids. Between the trimmed V and J ends, which lost 4 bases and 4 bases, there was a span of 13 bases. CDR1 and CDR2 (germline): SNHLY, FYNNEI. The DNA of the CDR3 is TGTGCCAGCAGTGGCCAACCCGGGAGCTATGGCTACACCTTC. This translates into CASSGQPGSYGYTF.

This clonotype was detected many times. This chain uses TRBV6-1 with TRBJ1-4; 7 nucleotides match TRBD1. The CDR3 consists of 18 residues. V trimming: 5 bases; J trimming: 0 bases; junction bases outside the gene matches: 12. CDR1 is MNHNS and CDR2 is SASEGT in the germline V gene. CDR3 sequence (DNA): TGTGCCAGCAGTCGGCTCGGGACAGTAGGATCAACTAATGAAAAACTGTTTTTT. It is translated as CASSRLGTVGSTNEKLFF.

In its sample, this clonotype was seen many times. This chain uses TRBV6-1 with TRBJ1-1, with 11 bases that match TRBD1. This CDR3 spans 15 amino acids. After removal of 5 bases from V and 3 bases from J, the junction contained 5 bases not matched to a gene. Germline values: CDR1 MNHNS, CDR2 SASEGT. The CDR3 protein is CASSLGQGEDTEAFF. Here the CDR3 DNA reads TGTGCCAGCAGTCTGGGACAGGGGGAGGACACTGAAGCTTTCTTT.

This clonotype was seen more than once but under ten times. The rearrangement links TRBV11-2 to TRBJ2-3; 8 bases agree with TRBD1. CDR1 is SGHAT, CDR2 FQNNGV, per germline. This CDR3 region has 17 residues. V gave up 5 bases and J gave up 4 bases; unmatched junction bases: 14. The chain's CDR3 is CASSPQTGVYVADTQYF. In DNA, the CDR3 is TGTGCCAGCAGCCCTCAGACAGGGGTTTATGTAGCAGATACGCAGTATTTT.